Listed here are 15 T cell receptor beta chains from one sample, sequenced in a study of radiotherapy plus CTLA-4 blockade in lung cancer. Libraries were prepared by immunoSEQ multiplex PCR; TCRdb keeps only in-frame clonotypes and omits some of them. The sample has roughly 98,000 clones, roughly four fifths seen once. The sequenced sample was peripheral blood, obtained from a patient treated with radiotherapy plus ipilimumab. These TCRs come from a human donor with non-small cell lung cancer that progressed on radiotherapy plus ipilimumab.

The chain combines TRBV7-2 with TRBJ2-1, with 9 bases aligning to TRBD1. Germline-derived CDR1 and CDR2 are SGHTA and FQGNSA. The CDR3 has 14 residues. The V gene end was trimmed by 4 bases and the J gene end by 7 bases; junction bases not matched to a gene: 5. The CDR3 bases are TGTGCCAGCAGCTCGACAGGGGGACTAAATGAGCAGTTCTTC. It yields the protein CASSSTGGLNEQFF.

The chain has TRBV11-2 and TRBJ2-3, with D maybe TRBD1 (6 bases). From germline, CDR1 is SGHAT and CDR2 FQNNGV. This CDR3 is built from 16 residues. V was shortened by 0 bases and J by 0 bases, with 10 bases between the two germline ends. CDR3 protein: CASSLEAGASTDTQYF. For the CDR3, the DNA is TGTGCCAGCAGCTTAGAGGCAGGGGCTAGCACAGATACGCAGTATTTT.

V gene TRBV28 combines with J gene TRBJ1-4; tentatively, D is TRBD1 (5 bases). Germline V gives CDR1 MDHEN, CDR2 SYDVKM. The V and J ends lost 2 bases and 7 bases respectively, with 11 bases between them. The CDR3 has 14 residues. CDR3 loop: CASSLRGVFEKLFF. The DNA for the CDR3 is TGTGCCAGCAGTTTACGGGGCGTTTTTGAAAAACTGTTTTTT.

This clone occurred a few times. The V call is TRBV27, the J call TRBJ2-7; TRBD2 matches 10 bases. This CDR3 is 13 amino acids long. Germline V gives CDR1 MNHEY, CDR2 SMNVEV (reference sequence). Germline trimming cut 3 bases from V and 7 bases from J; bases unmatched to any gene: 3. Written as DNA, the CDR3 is TGTGCCAGCAGTTTCCCAGCGGGGGGGGAGCAGTACTTC. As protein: CASSFPAGGEQYF.

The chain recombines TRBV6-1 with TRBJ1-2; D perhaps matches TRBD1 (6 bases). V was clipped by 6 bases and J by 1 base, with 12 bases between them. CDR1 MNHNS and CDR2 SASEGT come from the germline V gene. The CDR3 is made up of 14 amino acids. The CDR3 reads CASRRNRDNYGYTF. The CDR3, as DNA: TGTGCCAGCAGACGCAACAGGGATAACTATGGCTACACCTTC.

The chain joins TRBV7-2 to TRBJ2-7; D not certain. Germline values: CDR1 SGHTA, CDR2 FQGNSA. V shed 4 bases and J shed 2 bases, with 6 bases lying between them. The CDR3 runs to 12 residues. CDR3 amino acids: CASSSTPYEQYF. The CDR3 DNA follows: TGTGCCAGCAGCTCTACCCCCTACGAGCAGTACTTC.

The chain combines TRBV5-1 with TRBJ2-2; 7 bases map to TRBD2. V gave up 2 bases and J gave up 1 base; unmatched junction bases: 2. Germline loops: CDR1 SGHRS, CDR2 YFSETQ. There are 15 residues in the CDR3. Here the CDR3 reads CASSFRGGNTGELFF. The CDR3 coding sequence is TGCGCCAGCAGCTTCCGCGGGGGGAACACCGGGGAGCTGTTTTTT.

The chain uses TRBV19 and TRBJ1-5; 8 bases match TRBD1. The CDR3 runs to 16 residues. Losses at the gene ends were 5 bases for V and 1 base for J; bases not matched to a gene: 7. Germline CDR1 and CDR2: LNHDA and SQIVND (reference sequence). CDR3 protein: CASSGQGAWSNQPQHF. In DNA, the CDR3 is TGTGCCAGTAGTGGTCAGGGGGCATGGAGCAATCAGCCCCAGCATTTT.

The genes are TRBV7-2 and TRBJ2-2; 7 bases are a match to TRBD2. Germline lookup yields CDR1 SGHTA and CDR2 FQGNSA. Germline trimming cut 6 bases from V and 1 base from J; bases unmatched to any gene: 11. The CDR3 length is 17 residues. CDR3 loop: CASRHTPLAENTGELFF. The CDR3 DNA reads TGTGCCAGCAGGCACACCCCCCTAGCGGAGAACACCGGGGAGCTGTTTTTT.

This CDR3 is CASQGYNPDTQYF. As DNA, the CDR3 is TGTGCCTCACAAGGGTATAACCCAGATACGCAGTATTTT. The chain uses TRBV27 and TRBJ2-3; D gene uncertain. This CDR3 has 13 residues. Germline V gene sequence: CDR1 MNHEY, CDR2 SMNVEV (reference sequence). V was clipped by 11 bases and J by 4 bases, with 16 bases between them.

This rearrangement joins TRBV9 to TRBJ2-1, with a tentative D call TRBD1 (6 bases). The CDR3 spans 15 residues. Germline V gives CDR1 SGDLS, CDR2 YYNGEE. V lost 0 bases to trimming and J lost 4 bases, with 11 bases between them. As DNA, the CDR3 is TGTGCCAGCAGCGTAGAAGGGGGTGTATACAATGAGCAGTTCTTC. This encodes CASSVEGGVYNEQFF.

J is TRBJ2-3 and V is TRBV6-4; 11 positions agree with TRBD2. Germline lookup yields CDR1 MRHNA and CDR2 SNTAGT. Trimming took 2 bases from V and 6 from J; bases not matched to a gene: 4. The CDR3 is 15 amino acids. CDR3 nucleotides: TGTGCCAGCAGTGACGGTTCTAGCGGGGGGGATACGCAGTATTTT. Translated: CASSDGSSGGDTQYF.

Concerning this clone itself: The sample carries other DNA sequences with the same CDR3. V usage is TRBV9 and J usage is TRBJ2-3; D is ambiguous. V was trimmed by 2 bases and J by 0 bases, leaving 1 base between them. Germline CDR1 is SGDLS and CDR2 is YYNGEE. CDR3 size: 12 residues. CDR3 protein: CASSVSTDTQYF. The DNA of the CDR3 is TGTGCCAGCAGCGTCAGCACAGATACGCAGTATTTT.

The chain's CDR3 is CASAGQGGNYGYTF. In nucleotides, the CDR3 is TGCGCCAGTGCCGGACAGGGTGGGAACTATGGCTACACCTTC. This sequence joins TRBV5-1 and TRBJ1-2; TRBD1 agrees at 8 bases. This CDR3 is 14 amino acids long. V trimming: 8 bases; J trimming: 2 bases; junction bases outside the gene matches: 8. The germline V gene encodes CDR1 SGHRS and CDR2 YFSETQ.

Here the CDR3 DNA reads TGTGCCAGCTCCCCCGGGACAGGGATCTACGAGCAGTACTTC. It specifies CASSPGTGIYEQYF. This chain joins TRBV18 and TRBJ2-7, with TRBD1 matching over 9 bases. The CDR3 totals 14 residues. V gave up 6 bases and J gave up 3 bases; unmatched junction bases: 6. Germline lookup yields CDR1 KGHSH and CDR2 LQKENI.